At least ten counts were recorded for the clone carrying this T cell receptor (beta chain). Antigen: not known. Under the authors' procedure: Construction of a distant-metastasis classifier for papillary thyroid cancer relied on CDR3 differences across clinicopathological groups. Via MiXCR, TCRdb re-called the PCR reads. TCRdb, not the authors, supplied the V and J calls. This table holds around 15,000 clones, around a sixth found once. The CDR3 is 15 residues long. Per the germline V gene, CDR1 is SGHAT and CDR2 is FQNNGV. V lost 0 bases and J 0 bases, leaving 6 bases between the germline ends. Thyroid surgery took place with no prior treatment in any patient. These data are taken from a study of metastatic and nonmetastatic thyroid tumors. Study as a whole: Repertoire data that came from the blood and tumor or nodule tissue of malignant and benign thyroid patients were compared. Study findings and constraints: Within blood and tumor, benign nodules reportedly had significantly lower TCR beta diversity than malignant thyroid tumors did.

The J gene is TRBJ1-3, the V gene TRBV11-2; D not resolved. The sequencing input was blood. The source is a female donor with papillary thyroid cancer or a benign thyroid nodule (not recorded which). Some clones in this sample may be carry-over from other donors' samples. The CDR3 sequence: CASSLDRLSGNTIYF. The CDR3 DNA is TGTGCCAGCAGCTTAGACCGACTCTCTGGAAACACCATATATTTT.